Included here is one T cell receptor beta chain sequence, with context. CDR1 and CDR2 from the germline V gene are SGDLS and YYNGEE. This CDR3 has 13 amino acids. With 3 bases removed from V and 6 bases from J, the gap between germline ends came to 12 bases. This record belongs to a study of cytomegalovirus exposure and HLA in healthy donors. PCR was performed using 60 Vbeta and 13 Jbeta primers. TCRdb keeps only in-frame clones here, not all; method: immunoSEQ multiplex PCR. In the table there are 170,000 or so clones, 75% to 90% of which are singletons. The donors were healthy bone marrow donors. The receptor comes from a man aged 45-65 years in good health and CMV-seronegative. The source material was PBMCs. The chain employs TRBV9 and TRBJ1-1, with D possibly being TRBD1 (5 bases). This CDR3 reads CASSEQARAEAFF. The CDR3 nucleotides are TGTGCCAGCAGCGAGCAGGCCAGGGCTGAAGCTTTCTTT.